The table lists the clone carrying this TCR beta chain with many counts. Its antigen remains unidentified. This sample was taken from a study of regulatory T cells in long-lasting Graves disease. The TCR beta library used iRepertoire HTBI primers with Arm-PCR amplification of CDR3. A single record per CDR3 protein comes from TCRdb applying MiXCR to the multiplex PCR reads. The sample yields approximately 470,000 distinct CDR3 sequences, 15% to 20% seen once. The time point: newly diagnosed GD, antithyroid drugs for less than 3 months. RNA extracted from PBMCs served as the sequencing template. From germline, CDR1 is LGHDT and CDR2 YNNKEL (reference sequence). The CDR3 runs 15 residues. Trimming removed 6 bases at V and 0 bases at J, with 12 bases between. Points from the study as a whole: TCR diversity was lower in persistent Graves' patients than in newly diagnosed ones.

These same data were also listed under a study on T cells in Graves' hyperthyroidism and ophthalmopathy. Per that study: Uncontrolled infections, other autoimmune diseases, pregnancy or lactation led to exclusion of patients. Among clonotypes expanded in thyroid above 0.001, most were also found in blood.

The V and J genes are TRBV3-1 and TRBJ2-1, with a tentative D call TRBD2 (5 bases). The receptor comes from a man in his forties with Graves disease. The sequencing used peripheral blood mononuclear cells (PBMCs), collected at new diagnosis, from a patient treated with antithyroid drugs. For the CDR3, the DNA is TGTGCCAGCAGTGAAGGACTTAGCTCCTACAATGAGCAGTTCTTC. Translation: CASSEGLSSYNEQFF.